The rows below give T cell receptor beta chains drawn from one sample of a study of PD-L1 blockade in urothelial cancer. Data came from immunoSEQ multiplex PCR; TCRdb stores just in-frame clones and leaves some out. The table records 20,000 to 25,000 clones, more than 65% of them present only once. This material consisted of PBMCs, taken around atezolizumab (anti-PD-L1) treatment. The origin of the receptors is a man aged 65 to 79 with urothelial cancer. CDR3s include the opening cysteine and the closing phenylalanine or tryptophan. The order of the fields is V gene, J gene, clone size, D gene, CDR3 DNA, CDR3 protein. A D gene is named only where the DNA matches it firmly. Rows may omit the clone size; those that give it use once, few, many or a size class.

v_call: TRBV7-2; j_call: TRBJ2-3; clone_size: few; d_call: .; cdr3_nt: TGTGCCAGCAGCTTATATTCTGCAGATACGCAGTATTTT; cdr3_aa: CASSLYSADTQYF
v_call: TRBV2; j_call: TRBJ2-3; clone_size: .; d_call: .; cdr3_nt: TGTGCCAGCAGCCCCTCTGAGAGTATACGGGAATCCTACACAGATACGCAGTATTTT; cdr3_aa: CASSPSESIRESYTDTQYF
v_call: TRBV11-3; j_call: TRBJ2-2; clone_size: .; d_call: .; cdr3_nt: TGTGCCAGCAGGTACCAGACAGTGAACACCGGGGAGCTGTTTTTT; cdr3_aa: CASRYQTVNTGELFF
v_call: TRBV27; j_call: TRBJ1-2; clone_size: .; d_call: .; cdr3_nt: TGTGCCAGCAGTTCTGGGGGCGCACGTGGCTACACCTTC; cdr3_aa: CASSSGGARGYTF
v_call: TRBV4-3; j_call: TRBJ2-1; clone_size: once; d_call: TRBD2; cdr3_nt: TGCGCCAGCAGCCCGGGACTAGCCCCGAAGTACAATGAGCAGTTCTTC; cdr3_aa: CASSPGLAPKYNEQFF
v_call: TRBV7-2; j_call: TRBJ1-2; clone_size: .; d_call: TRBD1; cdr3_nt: TGTGCCAGCAGCTTAGCCGGGACAGGGAAGGGCTACACCTTC; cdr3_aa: CASSLAGTGKGYTF
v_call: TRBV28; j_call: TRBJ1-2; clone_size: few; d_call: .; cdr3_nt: TGTGCCAGCGCCACCGGGACTGATGATGGCTACACCTTC; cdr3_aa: CASATGTDDGYTF
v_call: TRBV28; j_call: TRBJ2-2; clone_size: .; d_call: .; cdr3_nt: TGTGCCAGCAGTCCCGACGGGGGGCGGGCCGGGGAGCTGTTTTTT; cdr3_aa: CASSPDGGRAGELFF
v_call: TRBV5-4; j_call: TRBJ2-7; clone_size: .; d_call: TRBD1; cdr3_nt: TGTGCCAGCAGCTTGGCCGCAGGGGGCGACGAGCAGTACTTC; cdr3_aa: CASSLAAGGDEQYF
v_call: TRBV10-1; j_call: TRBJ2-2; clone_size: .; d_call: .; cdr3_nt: TGCGCCAGCAGTGTGGGACAAGGAATACCTGGGGAGCTGTTTTTT; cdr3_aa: CASSVGQGIPGELFF
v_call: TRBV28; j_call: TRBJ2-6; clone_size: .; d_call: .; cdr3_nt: TGTGCCAGCAGTTTCACAGGGTATCTTTCTGGGGCCAACGTCCTGACTTTC; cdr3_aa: CASSFTGYLSGANVLTF
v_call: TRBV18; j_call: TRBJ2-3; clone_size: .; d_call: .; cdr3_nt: TGTGCCAGCTCATTGCGGGGGCCTAGCACAGATACGCAGTATTTT; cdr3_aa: CASSLRGPSTDTQYF
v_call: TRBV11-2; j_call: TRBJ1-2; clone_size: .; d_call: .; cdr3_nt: TGTGCCAGCAGCCCCCAGACAGGAACCGTTACTGGCTACACCTTC; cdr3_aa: CASSPQTGTVTGYTF
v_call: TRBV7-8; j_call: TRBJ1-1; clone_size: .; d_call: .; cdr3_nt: TGTGCCAGCAGCGAACAAAAGAACACTGAAGCTTTCTTT; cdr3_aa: CASSEQKNTEAFF
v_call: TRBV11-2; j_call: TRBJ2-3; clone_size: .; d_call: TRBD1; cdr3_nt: TGTGCCAGCAGCTTAGACAGGGGGCGCCCAGATACGCAGTATTTT; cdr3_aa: CASSLDRGRPDTQYF
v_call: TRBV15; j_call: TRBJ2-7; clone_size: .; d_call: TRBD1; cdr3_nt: TGTGCCACCAGCAGAGATTTGAGTCCCGGGACAGGGGGCGACGAGCAGTACTTC; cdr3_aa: CATSRDLSPGTGGDEQYF